This T cell receptor beta chain was sequenced during a study of beta chain features in type 1 diabetes (dated by TCRdb to 2016 to 2019). Context from the whole study: Patients and healthy donors did not differ in mean age, gender distribution, total cell number or subset yield. Naive and central memory subsets were obtained from all 30 or so donors, but regulatory and stem cell-like memory subsets were isolated from only 8 patients and roughly 8 healthy donors. Across all samples, 107,917,701 sorted cells were examined, and cell number per subset correlated strongly with RNA yield. The study compared the TCRB repertoires of sorted circulating CD4+ T cell subsets in recently diagnosed type 1 diabetes patients with those in matched healthy donors.

In the germline V gene, CDR1 corresponds to SQVTM and CDR2 to ANQGSEA. Reading from cysteine to phenylalanine, the CDR3 counts 14 amino acids. Just CDR3 DNA is preserved here, 42 bases in frame from base 1. The V end gives up 3 bases and the J end 8 bases, leaving 9 bases in the junction not matched to a gene. All of the isolated RNA was reverse transcribed with the High Capacity cDNA Reverse Transcription Kit, so expressed TCRB transcripts were sequenced. Deep immunoSEQ sequencing was performed on naive, central memory and regulatory T cell samples, with an average of roughly 3.5 million total reads per sample. Sorted cells were lysed in RLT buffer and RNA was extracted with DNase-treated RNeasy Micro or Mini kits, depending on cell number. Each cell subset was processed separately to prevent cross-contamination, with patient and healthy donor samples processed together. TCRB sequences were amplified from cDNA with the immunoSEQ multiplex PCR, producing 87-bp fragments spanning the CDR3 region. The amplicons were sequenced using the Illumina HiSeq platform. On the study's bioinformatics: PCR bias was computationally corrected using synthetic template baselines, reads within Hamming distance 2 were collapsed, and singletons that could not be merged were discarded. By aligning reads against IMGT, V, D and J genes, CDR3 length, and insertions or deletions at six rearrangement sites were assigned. Within each subset, clonotype counts were normalized to the number of sorted cells before true diversity and Gini coefficients were calculated with the tcR R package. The overlap coefficient, calculated on TCRB nucleotide sequences, was used to quantify repertoire sharing. The source is immuneACCESS, and TCRdb retained only in-frame sequences with V and J called. Part of the clones is not carried over; for the studies checked, unresolved V genes explain less than half of this, and the remainder is unexplained. The V and J calls and clone size come from that table; D and trimming were worked out from the DNA. This sample holds 41,000 or so clones; 65% to 80% were observed only once. Around 1.7% of the sample is in the top ten clones.

This clone was picked up one time. Its antigen has not been determined. One base away there is no much larger clone; base qualities are not given. What the work shows at the level of the full study, not this receptor alone: HLA sub-analyses involved small numbers of individuals, so any influence of HLA type on TCRB rearrangement remained unresolved. Naive, central memory and regulatory TCRB repertoires appeared to be more alike among patients than among healthy donors. Because cDNA was sequenced instead of genomic DNA, highly expressing activated cells could be over-represented, though the groups showed no difference in activation or CD3 levels. At VDJ recombination sites, type 1 diabetes patients had fewer insertions and more deleted nucleotides, which implies abnormalities in thymic rearrangement. Shorter templates might have been favored by PCR, but patient and control samples were amplified and corrected together, so both groups would have been affected equally by any skew. In all four CD4+ subsets, TCRB CDR3 length was moderately but significantly shorter in type 1 diabetes patients.

Each donor gave one peripheral blood draw, roughly 120 mL on average, collected into heparinised tubes. Naive, central memory, regulatory and stem cell-like memory CD4+ T cells were sorted on a BD FACSAria II using a panel including CD45RO, CCR7, CD25, CD127, CD95 and CD27. All sorted populations exceeded 95% purity. PBMCs were isolated right away by Lymphoprep density gradient centrifugation and were stained directly, without culture. So that batch effects would be minimized, each experiment stained and sorted samples in pairs, pairing one healthy donor with one patient. Sequencing was performed on Tregs from blood. The sample's cell subset or site label, in plain terms: regulatory CD4+ T cells. The chain joins TRBV29-1 to TRBJ2-1, and 8 junction bases match TRBD1. The clonotype originates from a man younger than 45 with type 1 diabetes. Some clones in this sample may be carry-over from other donors' samples. CDR3 reads: CSVDMMAGGDEQFF. The sequenced DNA: TGCAGCGTTGATATGATGGCAGGGGGCGATGAGCAGTTCTTC.